A selection of T cell receptor beta chains follows, all from one sample in a study of regulatory T cells in long-lasting Graves disease. TCRdb re-called the multiplex PCR reads with MiXCR, one entry per CDR3 protein. The table shows about 440,000 distinct CDR3 sequences, with more than 12% occurring only once. These same data were also listed under a study on T cells in Graves' hyperthyroidism and ophthalmopathy.

Here the sequenced sample was peripheral blood mononuclear cells (PBMCs), taken at new diagnosis, from a patient treated with antithyroid drugs. The receptors stem from a young woman with Graves disease. The CDR3 runs from the conserved cysteine through the conserved F or W. Fields, in order: J gene, clone size, D gene, V gene, CDR3 protein, CDR3 DNA. A D gene is named only where the DNA matches it firmly. Rows may omit the clone size; those that give it use once, few, many or a size class.

>TRBJ1-2|many|NA|TRBV20-1
CSASYTGLGYGYTF
TGCAGTGCTAGCTATACAGGGCTCGGTTATGGCTACACCTTC
>TRBJ2-1|few|NA|TRBV27
CASSFPSPWDTPYNEQFF
TGTGCCAGCAGTTTTCCCTCCCCTTGGGATACTCCCTACAATGAGCAGTTCTTC
>TRBJ1-3|NA|NA|TRBV12-3/TRBV12-4
CASSPRGRSGNTIYF
TGTGCCAGCAGTCCCAGGGGTAGGTCTGGAAACACCATATATTTT
>TRBJ2-7|few|NA|TRBV4-1
CASSQVARSSYEQYF
TGCGCCAGCAGCCAAGTCGCGAGGAGCTCCTACGAGCAGTACTTC
>TRBJ1-5|many|NA|TRBV2
CATKRASGMGQPQHF
TGTGCCACCAAAAGGGCCTCCGGGATGGGACAGCCCCAGCATTTT
>TRBJ1-3|NA|NA|TRBV3-1
CASSQDGGGTGNTIYF
TGTGCCAGCAGCCAAGATGGCGGGGGAACTGGAAACACCATATATTTT
>TRBJ2-7|few|NA|TRBV24-1
CATSDPEEGVGEQYF
TGTGCCACCAGTGATCCGGAGGAAGGGGTGGGCGAGCAGTACTTC
>TRBJ2-7|many|TRBD2|TRBV28
CASRGRISYEQYF
TGTGCCAGTCGCGGGAGGATCTCCTACGAGCAGTACTTC
>TRBJ2-1|NA|NA|TRBV14
CASSQLGHVGNNEQFF
TGTGCCAGCAGCCAATTGGGCCATGTTGGTAACAATGAGCAGTTCTTC
>TRBJ2-7|NA|NA|TRBV12-3/TRBV12-4
CASSVDPISYEQYF
TGTGCCAGCAGTGTTGACCCTATTTCCTACGAGCAGTACTTC
>TRBJ2-5|few|TRBD1|TRBV6-2/TRBV6-3
CASRKGQGRQETQYF
TGTGCCAGCAGAAAAGGACAGGGCCGGCAAGAGACCCAGTACTTC
>TRBJ2-1|NA|TRBD2|TRBV9
CASSAVLAGGRNEQFF
TGTGCCAGCAGCGCAGTACTAGCGGGGGGAAGGAATGAGCAGTTCTTC
>TRBJ1-3|many|NA|TRBV12-3/TRBV12-4
CASSLGVWGSGNTIYF
TGTGCCAGCAGTTTAGGCGTTTGGGGCTCTGGAAACACCATATATTTT
>TRBJ2-1|many|TRBD2|TRBV7-2
CASSAEIAGGHPFF
TGTGCCAGCAGCGCCGAGATAGCGGGAGGGCATCCGTTCTTC
>TRBJ2-7|NA|TRBD2|TRBV10-3
CAISELWTSGSSNEQYF
TGTGCCATCAGTGAGCTATGGACTAGCGGGAGTTCCAACGAGCAGTACTTC
>TRBJ1-5|many|NA|TRBV5-1
CAPKEGRPYSNQPQHF
TGCGCCCCGAAGGAGGGGCGTCCTTATAGCAATCAGCCCCAGCATTTT
>TRBJ2-3|few|TRBD2|TRBV30
CAWSAGLAGGFYTDTQYF
TGTGCCTGGAGTGCTGGACTAGCGGGAGGCTTTTACACAGATACGCAGTATTTT
>TRBJ2-1|few|TRBD2|TRBV11-2
CASSLAGGRYNERFF
TGTGCCAGCAGCTTAGCGGGAGGGCGTTACAATGAGCGGTTCTTC
>TRBJ2-7|many|NA|TRBV6-5
CASSYSRRGDTYEQYF
TGTGCCAGCAGTTACTCGAGGAGGGGAGATACCTACGAGCAGTACTTC
>TRBJ2-7|NA|NA|TRBV9
CASSVVPEYEQYF
TGTGCCAGCAGCGTAGTCCCGGAATATGAGCAGTACTTC
>TRBJ2-3|many|NA|TRBV7-2
CASSLLLTTDTQYF
TGTGCCAGCAGCCTTTTGTTGACAACAGATACGCAGTATTTT
>TRBJ2-2|few|TRBD2|TRBV9
CASSVVMGLSDDGELFF
TGTGCCAGCAGCGTAGTAATGGGACTAAGCGACGACGGGGAGCTGTTTTTT
>TRBJ2-7|NA|NA|TRBV14
CASSTQGSTGEQYF
TGTGCCAGCAGCACCCAGGGGTCGACGGGAGAGCAGTACTTC
>TRBJ2-2|NA|NA|TRBV19
CASSIRGIGELFF
TGTGCCAGTAGTATTCGCGGGATCGGGGAGCTGTTTTTT
>TRBJ2-3|many|TRBD2|TRBV28
CASSLLAGDSGTQYF
TGTGCCAGCAGTTTACTAGCGGGAGATTCTGGTACGCAGTATTTT
>TRBJ1-3|NA|NA|TRBV6-2/TRBV6-3
CASSYIPGAAHTIYF
TGTGCCAGCAGTTATATTCCAGGGGCCGCACACACCATATATTTT
>TRBJ2-7|NA|NA|TRBV6-2/TRBV6-3
CASSYLQASSYEQYF
TGTGCCAGCAGTTACCTACAGGCCTCCTCCTACGAGCAGTACTTC
>TRBJ2-1|many|NA|TRBV6-2/TRBV6-3
CASRPVGGEQFF
TGTGCCAGCAGACCGGTGGGGGGTGAGCAGTTCTTC
>TRBJ2-7|many|TRBD2|TRBV28
CASSSPSGRARGYEQYF
TGTGCCAGCAGTTCCCCAAGCGGGAGGGCAAGGGGCTACGAGCAGTACTTC
>TRBJ2-1|NA|TRBD2|TRBV30
CAWHQTSGAYNEQFF
TGTGCCTGGCATCAGACTAGCGGGGCCTACAATGAGCAGTTCTTC
>TRBJ2-1|many|TRBD2|TRBV2
CASLSGSGNEQFF
TGTGCCAGCTTAAGCGGGAGTGGGAATGAGCAGTTCTTC
>TRBJ1-5|many|TRBD1|TRBV18
CASSPGTDQPQHF
TGTGCCAGCTCACCCGGGACAGATCAGCCCCAGCATTTT
>TRBJ1-4|many|NA|TRBV7-6
CASSLEVAEKLFF
TGTGCCAGCAGCTTAGAAGTGGCGGAAAAACTGTTTTTT
>TRBJ1-5|few|TRBD1|TRBV20-1
CSADSGTGLSNQPQHF
TGCAGTGCTGACTCCGGGACAGGGCTTAGCAATCAGCCCCAGCATTTT
>TRBJ2-7|many|NA|TRBV6-5
CASSYGVTYEQYF
TGTGCCAGCAGTTACGGTGTAACCTACGAGCAGTACTTC
>TRBJ2-1|NA|NA|TRBV7-6
CASSLATSSSVNEQFF
TGTGCCAGCAGCTTAGCCACCTCTAGTTCGGTCAATGAGCAGTTCTTC
>TRBJ1-2|NA|NA|TRBV7-9
CASSADYGYTF
TGTGCCAGCAGCGCTGACTATGGCTACACCTTC
>TRBJ2-5|many|TRBD1|TRBV7-9
CASSLDRGVRGETQYF
TGTGCCAGCAGCTTAGACAGGGGCGTCCGCGGGGAGACCCAGTACTTC
>TRBJ1-1|many|TRBD1|TRBV6-1
CASTLARQGNTEAFF
TGTGCCAGCACCTTAGCCCGACAGGGGAACACTGAAGCTTTCTTT
>TRBJ2-1|many|TRBD2|TRBV7-2
CASSTGTSGTNEQFF
TGTGCCAGCAGCACCGGGACTAGCGGGACGAATGAGCAGTTCTTC
>TRBJ2-1|NA|TRBD2|TRBV19
CASSMGLDYPGRIF
TGTGCCAGTAGTATGGGACTGGACTACCCCGGGAGGATCTTC
>TRBJ1-6|many|NA|TRBV15
CATSRDWGRTTNSPLHF
TGTGCCACCAGCAGAGATTGGGGCAGGACGACTAATTCACCCCTCCACTTT
>TRBJ2-5|once|NA|TRBV12-3/TRBV12-4
CASSSGGVGETQYF
TGTGCCAGCAGTTCCGGAGGAGTAGGTGAGACCCAGTACTTC
>TRBJ2-1|many|TRBD2|TRBV12-3/TRBV12-4
CASSISPGLAGLNEQFF
TGTGCCAGCAGCATTAGTCCAGGGCTAGCGGGGCTCAATGAGCAGTTCTTC
>TRBJ2-1|many|TRBD2|TRBV13
CASSSENPGTSLYNEQFF
TGTGCCAGCAGCTCCGAGAACCCCGGGACTAGCCTGTACAATGAGCAGTTCTTC
>TRBJ1-2|few|NA|TRBV19
CASSPAAENYGYTF
TGTGCCAGTAGTCCCGCAGCAGAAAACTATGGCTACACCTTC
>TRBJ2-5|many|NA|TRBV4-2
CASLGEETQYF
TGTGCCAGCCTCGGGGAAGAGACCCAGTACTTC
>TRBJ1-4|few|NA|TRBV7-6
CASSPYTGSVNEKLFF
TGTGCCAGCAGCCCCTATACAGGGTCTGTGAATGAAAAACTGTTTTTT
>TRBJ2-7|many|NA|TRBV2
CASSEGSQFDEQYF
TGTGCCAGCAGTGAAGGGTCCCAGTTCGACGAGCAGTACTTC
>TRBJ2-2|few|TRBD2|TRBV7-3
CASSLIPTAGGPSGELFF
TGTGCCAGCAGCTTAATCCCCACAGCGGGAGGGCCATCGGGGGAGCTGTTTTTT